The rows below give T cell receptor beta chains drawn from one sample of a study of tumor and adjacent non-tumor tissue in lung cancer. TCRdb called the multiplex PCR reads again in MiXCR, with one record for every CDR3 protein. Among 90,000 to 130,000 distinct CDR3 sequences listed, about 80% were seen once. The sequenced sample was lung tumor tissue. Receptor source: a man in his 70s with non-small cell lung cancer. Each CDR3 is given with its conserved first and last residue. A D gene is named only where the DNA matches it firmly. For some rows the clone size is stated as once, few or many, or as a class when expanded; others skip it.

j_gene,d_gene,v_gene,abundance,CDR3aa,CDR3nt
TRBJ1-2,NA,TRBV29-1,NA,CSALQSGAYGYTF,TGCAGCGCTCTCCAGTCGGGAGCCTATGGCTACACGTTC
TRBJ2-6,NA,TRBV7-8,NA,CVSSSMPGATGANVLTF,TGTGTCAGCAGCTCAATGCCAGGGGCTACTGGGGCCAACGTCCTGACTTTC
TRBJ2-5,NA,TRBV10-2,NA,CTTLGGATMGGETQYF,TGCACCACCCTGGGAGGTGCAACGATGGGTGGGGAGACCCAGTACTTC
TRBJ1-5,NA,TRBV6-6,NA,CASSYIGLGENSSQPQHF,TGTGCCAGCAGTTACATCGGGTTGGGAGAGAATAGCAGTCAGCCCCAGCATTTT
TRBJ2-1,TRBD2,TRBV10-3,NA,CAIRRSGGDNEQFF,TGTGCCATCAGGAGATCGGGAGGGGATAATGAGCAGTTCTTC
TRBJ2-5,NA,TRBV11-1,NA,CASSLGISPDKTQYF,TGTGCCAGCAGCTTAGGTATTAGTCCGGACAAGACCCAGTACTTC
TRBJ2-7,NA,TRBV11-3,once,CASSLRAGRDEQYF,TGTGCCAGCAGCCTAAGAGCGGGTCGGGACGAGCAGTACTTC
TRBJ1-4,NA,TRBV4-1,once,CASRRDKTINEKLFF,TGCGCCAGCAGACGGGACAAAACAATTAACGAAAAACTGTTTTTT
TRBJ2-3,NA,TRBV29-1,NA,CSVESGKLNADMQYF,TGCAGCGTTGAATCGGGAAAGCTAAACGCAGATATGCAGTATTTT
TRBJ1-1,TRBD1,TRBV10-2,NA,CASEDRGAEAFF,TGCGCCAGCGAGGACAGGGGCGCTGAGGCTTTCTTT
TRBJ2-7,NA,TRBV6-6,NA,CASSYTRGGEQYF,TGTGCCAGCAGCTACACCAGGGGAGGCGAGCAGTATTTC
TRBJ1-2,NA,TRBV29-1,NA,CSLVPYQFSGEDGHSF,TGCAGCCTTGTCCCCTATCAATTCTCGGGAGAAGATGGCCACAGCTTC
TRBJ1-1,NA,TRBV5-5,NA,CTSSSQGFTGAFF,TGTACCAGCAGCTCTCAGGGGTTCACTGGCGCTTTCTTT
TRBJ2-1,TRBD2,TRBV12-3/TRBV12-4,NA,CASGKTSGGAISTYNEQFF,TGTGCCAGCGGAAAAACTAGCGGGGGGGCCATTAGCACCTACAATGAGCAGTTCTTC
TRBJ2-3,TRBD2,TRBV11-3,NA,CARSQGLAGSKSDTQYF,TGTGCCAGGAGCCAAGGACTAGCGGGGTCGAAATCAGATACGCAGTATTTT
TRBJ2-7,TRBD1,TRBV11-2,NA,CASSLDQGAPYEHYF,TGTGCCAGCAGCTTAGATCAGGGGGCCCCTTACGAACATTACTTC
TRBJ1-1,NA,TRBV6-1,NA,CASSGPEWNTEAFF,TGTGCCAGTAGTGGTCCAGAGTGGAACACTGAAGCTTTCTTT
TRBJ2-7,TRBD1,TRBV29-1,NA,CSVEVIRTGASYQQYF,TGCAGCGTTGAAGTGATCCGGACAGGGGCCTCCTACCAGCAGTACTTC
TRBJ1-1,NA,TRBV6-6,NA,CAAGLTGWDTEAFF,TGTGCCGCAGGCCTCACTGGGTGGGACACTGAAGCTTTCTTT
TRBJ1-2,TRBD1,TRBV4-3,NA,CASNQDVGTGRYTF,TGCGCTAGCAACCAAGACGTCGGGACAGGACGCTACACCTTC
TRBJ2-7,TRBD2,TRBV6-2/TRBV6-3,NA,CASRDKLAENYEQYF,TGTGCCAGCCGTGACAAACTAGCGGAGAACTACGAGCAGTACTTC
TRBJ2-1,TRBD2,TRBV7-8,many,CASSFHGGIYNEQFF,TGTGCCAGCAGCTTCCACGGGGGGATATACAATGAGCAGTTCTTC
TRBJ2-5,NA,TRBV5-4,NA,CASTLMRGQETQYF,TGTGCCAGCACCTTGATGCGGGGTCAAGAGACCCAGTATTTC
TRBJ1-5,TRBD1,TRBV10-2,NA,CTRKTYRGGSNQPQHF,TGTACCAGGAAAACCTACAGGGGTGGTAGCAATCAGCCCCAGCATTTT
TRBJ2-7,NA,TRBV19,once,CASSISSSYEQCF,TGTGCCAGTAGTATCTCCAGCTCCTACGAGCAGTGCTTC
TRBJ2-1,NA,TRBV14,many,CASSQASYNEQFF,TGTGCCAGCAGCCAGGCCTCTTACAATGAGCAGTTCTTC
TRBJ2-5,NA,TRBV29-1,NA,CSAKPYLQIGRETQHF,TGCAGTGCCAAGCCCTACCTCCAGATAGGTCGAGAGACCCAGCACTTC
TRBJ1-1,TRBD1,TRBV6-2/TRBV6-3,NA,CANSDFQGGTVAFF,TGTGCCAACAGTGACTTCCAGGGGGGGACTGTAGCTTTCTTT
TRBJ2-5,NA,TRBV4-1,NA,CASSQQWGRWTQYF,TGTGCCAGCAGCCAACAGTGGGGGCGATGGACCCAGTACTTC
TRBJ1-2,NA,TRBV5-6,NA,CASSRIDRANYGYIF,TGTGCCAGCAGCAGAATCGACAGAGCTAACTATGGCTATATATTC
TRBJ1-2,NA,TRBV6-5,NA,CASSCRGARNYGYTF,TGTGCCAGCAGTTGCCGGGGTGCTCGTAACTATGGCTACACTTTC
TRBJ2-7,TRBD1,TRBV11-2,NA,CASSLDQGVRYEQYF,TGTGCAAGCAGCTTAGACCAGGGGGTCAGGTACGAGCAGTATTTC
TRBJ2-1,TRBD1,TRBV11-3,NA,CASSDRCNGQFF,TGTGCCAGCTCGGACAGGTGCAATGGGCAGTTCTTC
TRBJ2-1,NA,TRBV12-3/TRBV12-4,once,CASSKMGVHNEHFF,TGTGCGAGCAGTAAAATGGGGGTCCACAATGAGCACTTCTTC
TRBJ1-1,NA,TRBV6-2/TRBV6-3,NA,CASSNPGYRMAGAFF,TGTGCCAGCAGTAACCCGGGATATCGAATGGCGGGAGCTTTCTTT
TRBJ2-5,NA,TRBV11-3,NA,CASSSVATSETQYF,TGTGCCAGCAGCTCAGTAGCAACATCGGAGACCCAGTACTTC
TRBJ2-7,NA,TRBV14,NA,CASSQGDGRISYEQYF,TGTGCCAGCAGCCAAGGTGACGGGAGAATTTCCTACGAGCAGTATTTC
TRBJ1-5,NA,TRBV12-3/TRBV12-4,once,CASSFKAFGGKQPQQF,TGTGCCAGCAGTTTTAAGGCCTTTGGGGGCAAACAGCCCCAGCAGTTC
TRBJ2-4,NA,TRBV6-6,few,CASSDEQGSAKNIQYF,TGTGCCAGCAGTGACGAGCAGGGGTCCGCCAAAAACATTCAGTACTTC
TRBJ2-7,NA,TRBV7-2,NA,CASSLSGTSYEQYF,TGTGCCAGCAGCTTAAGCGGAACCTCCTACGAGCAGTACTTC
TRBJ2-1,TRBD2,TRBV11-3,NA,CASSLLGTSGSYNDQFF,TGTGCCAGCAGCCTCCTAGGGACTAGCGGGAGCTACAATGACCAGTTTTTC
TRBJ1-2,NA,TRBV6-6,NA,CASSYDDSIGYTF,TGTGCCAGCAGCTATGACGACAGTATAGGCTACACCTTC
TRBJ2-6,NA,TRBV10-2,NA,CASIPSLAYTGANVLTF,TGCGCCAGCATCCCTAGCTTGGCTTACACTGGGGCCAACGTCCTGACTTTC
TRBJ2-1,NA,TRBV11-2,NA,CASRTFERDVHSF,TGTGCCAGCAGAACTTTCGAGAGGGATGTGCACTCCTTC
TRBJ1-1,NA,TRBV11-3,NA,CASSLKAGWMNIEAFF,TGTGCCAGTAGCTTAAAGGCAGGGTGGATGAACATTGAAGCTTTCTTT
TRBJ2-7,NA,TRBV28,NA,CASSRDTYEEYF,TGTGCCAGCAGCCGTGACACGTACGAGGAGTACTTC
TRBJ2-2,NA,TRBV20-1,many,CSAPGYRFGELFF,TGCAGTGCTCCAGGGTATAGATTCGGGGAGCTGTTTTTT
TRBJ1-6,NA,TRBV4-1,NA,CAYSQAVISSYNSPLHF,TGCGCCTACAGCCAGGCCGTCATTAGCTCCTATAATTCACCCCTCCACTTT
TRBJ2-1,TRBD1,TRBV6-1,NA,CASTLRGRTGSNEQFF,TGTGCCAGCACTCTAAGGGGGCGTACCGGGTCCAATGAGCAGTTCTTC
TRBJ1-5,NA,TRBV20-1,NA,CSARAVGDSNLPQHF,TGCAGTGCTAGGGCAGTGGGGGATAGCAATCTGCCCCAGCATTTT
TRBJ1-1,NA,TRBV4-1,NA,CASSQVTWLNTKAFF,TGTGCCAGCAGCCAAGTTACATGGTTGAACACTAAAGCTTTCTTT
TRBJ2-3,NA,TRBV10-3,NA,CPISESRGTSTDTQYF,TGTCCCATTAGTGAGTCGCGCGGTACTAGCACAGATACGCAGTATTTT
TRBJ2-5,NA,TRBV20-1,NA,CAAKGPGPKDTQYF,TGCGCTGCTAAGGGGCCGGGACCCAAAGATACCCAGTACTTC